This T cell receptor (beta chain) derives from a study of T cell responses to AZD1222 COVID-19 vaccine. Only in-frame clones appear in the TCRdb table, and some are missing; sequencing was by immunoSEQ multiplex PCR. The sample records over 100,000 clones, around 87% being singletons. A word on this clone: Other DNA sequences in this specimen translate into the identical CDR3.

J was trimmed by 1 base and V by 4 bases; bases with no gene match: 4. This CDR3 comprises 14 residues. Germline CDR1 reads SGHNT; CDR2 reads YYREEE (reference sequence). This chain uses TRBV5-4 with TRBJ1-2; TRBD1 aligns across 7 bases. Sequencing was performed on peripheral blood, taken 28 days after the second AZD1222 dose. This receptor was taken from an adult who received the AZD1222 COVID-19 vaccine. The CDR3: CASSRRQGNYGYTF. The DNA for the CDR3 is TGTGCCAGCAGCCGGAGACAGGGTAACTATGGCTACACCTTC.